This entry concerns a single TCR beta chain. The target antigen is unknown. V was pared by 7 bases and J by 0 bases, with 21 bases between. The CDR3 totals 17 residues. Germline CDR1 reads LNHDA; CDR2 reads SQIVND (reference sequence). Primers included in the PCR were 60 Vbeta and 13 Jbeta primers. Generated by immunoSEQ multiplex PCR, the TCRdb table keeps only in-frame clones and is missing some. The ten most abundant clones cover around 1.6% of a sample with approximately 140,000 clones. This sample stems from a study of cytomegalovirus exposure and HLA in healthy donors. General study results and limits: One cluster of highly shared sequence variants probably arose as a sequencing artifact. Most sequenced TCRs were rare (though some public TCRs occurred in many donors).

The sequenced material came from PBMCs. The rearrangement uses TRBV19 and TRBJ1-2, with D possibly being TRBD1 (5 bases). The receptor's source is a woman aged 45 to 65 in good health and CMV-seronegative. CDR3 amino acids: CASTTSSGGMTNYGYTF. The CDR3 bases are TGTGCCAGTACCACCTCTTCCGGGGGTATGACTAACTATGGCTACACCTTC.